A selection of T cell receptor beta chains follows, all from one sample in a study of T cells in Graves' hyperthyroidism and ophthalmopathy. Each CDR3 protein is one row after TCRdb ran MiXCR on the multiplex PCR reads. The sample lists about 580,000 distinct CDR3 sequences; approximately 15% were seen once. Sequencing was performed on blood. Source of these receptors: a woman in her thirties with Graves' hyperthyroidism that later progressed to Graves' ophthalmopathy. The CDR3 runs from the conserved cysteine through the conserved F or W. A D gene is named only where the DNA matches it firmly. Clone size is not always given. Where it is, it says once, few, many or a class for expanded clones.

V gene: TRBV2
J gene: TRBJ2-3
CDR3 length: 14
clone size: many
D gene: .
CDR3 protein: CASSPRRSVDTQYF
CDR3 DNA: TGTGCCAGCAGCCCCCGCAGGAGTGTCGATACGCAGTATTTT

V gene: TRBV6-1
J gene: TRBJ2-7
CDR3 length: 15
clone size: few
D gene: TRBD2
CDR3 protein: CASSETASGSREQYF
CDR3 DNA: TGTGCCAGCAGTGAAACGGCTAGCGGGAGCCGGGAGCAGTACTTC

V gene: TRBV18
J gene: TRBJ1-1
CDR3 length: 15
clone size: many
D gene: .
CDR3 protein: CASSLSKTPNTEAFF
CDR3 DNA: TGTGCCAGCTCACTCTCGAAGACCCCGAACACTGAAGCTTTCTTT

V gene: TRBV3-1
J gene: TRBJ2-7
CDR3 length: 15
clone size: many
D gene: TRBD2
CDR3 protein: CASSQDGTSGYEQYF
CDR3 DNA: TGTGCCAGCAGCCAGGACGGGACTAGCGGCTACGAGCAGTACTTC

V gene: TRBV2
J gene: TRBJ2-1
CDR3 length: 14
clone size: many
D gene: .
CDR3 protein: CASSVRRGGNEQFF
CDR3 DNA: TGTGCCAGCAGTGTTCGCAGGGGAGGCAATGAGCAGTTCTTC

V gene: TRBV11-2
J gene: TRBJ2-3
CDR3 length: 15
clone size: .
D gene: .
CDR3 protein: CASSFELVGPDTQYF
CDR3 DNA: TGTGCCAGCAGCTTCGAACTAGTGGGCCCCGATACGCAGTATTTT

V gene: TRBV11-2
J gene: TRBJ2-1
CDR3 length: 18
clone size: many
D gene: .
CDR3 protein: CASSPSVYGGHSYNEQFF
CDR3 DNA: TGTGCCAGCAGCCCGTCTGTTTACGGGGGTCACTCCTACAATGAGCAGTTCTTC

V gene: TRBV5-5
J gene: TRBJ1-4
CDR3 length: 14
clone size: .
D gene: .
CDR3 protein: CASAPTGHNEKLFF
CDR3 DNA: TGTGCCAGCGCACCGACAGGCCATAATGAAAAACTGTTTTTT

V gene: TRBV27
J gene: TRBJ2-7
CDR3 length: 12
clone size: many
D gene: .
CDR3 protein: CASSPGGYEQYF
CDR3 DNA: TGTGCCAGCAGTCCTGGGGGTTACGAGCAGTACTTC

V gene: TRBV20-1
J gene: TRBJ1-1
CDR3 length: 13
clone size: many
D gene: TRBD1
CDR3 protein: CSASDRGRAEAFF
CDR3 DNA: TGCAGTGCTTCTGACAGGGGGCGGGCTGAAGCTTTCTTT

V gene: TRBV10-3
J gene: TRBJ2-7
CDR3 length: 12
clone size: many
D gene: .
CDR3 protein: CAIGPSPYEQYF
CDR3 DNA: TGTGCCATCGGGCCCTCACCCTACGAGCAGTACTTC

V gene: TRBV6-1
J gene: TRBJ1-4
CDR3 length: 13
clone size: few
D gene: TRBD1
CDR3 protein: CASKTGLDEKLFF
CDR3 DNA: TGTGCCAGCAAGACAGGGCTTGATGAAAAACTGTTTTTT

V gene: TRBV11-2
J gene: TRBJ2-2
CDR3 length: 10
clone size: many
D gene: .
CDR3 protein: CASSSGELFF
CDR3 DNA: TGTGCCAGCAGTTCCGGGGAGCTGTTTTTT

V gene: TRBV18
J gene: TRBJ2-1
CDR3 length: 15
clone size: many
D gene: TRBD2
CDR3 protein: CASSPFSGANNEQFF
CDR3 DNA: TGTGCCAGCTCACCCTTTAGCGGGGCTAACAATGAGCAGTTCTTC

V gene: TRBV3-1
J gene: TRBJ2-1
CDR3 length: 15
clone size: many
D gene: TRBD1
CDR3 protein: CASSQGQGTYNEQFF
CDR3 DNA: TGTGCCAGCAGCCAGGGACAGGGGACTTACAATGAGCAGTTCTTC

V gene: TRBV6-6
J gene: TRBJ2-3
CDR3 length: 16
clone size: .
D gene: .
CDR3 protein: CASSYWEGGGTDTQYF
CDR3 DNA: TGTGCCAGCAGTTACTGGGAAGGGGGTGGCACAGATACGCAGTATTTT

V gene: TRBV9
J gene: TRBJ2-7
CDR3 length: 15
clone size: .
D gene: TRBD1
CDR3 protein: CASSGRDSWSYEQYF
CDR3 DNA: TGTGCCAGCAGCGGCCGGGACAGCTGGTCCTACGAGCAGTACTTC

V gene: TRBV27
J gene: TRBJ1-5
CDR3 length: 10
clone size: many
D gene: .
CDR3 protein: CAAGYQPQHF
CDR3 DNA: TGTGCCGCAGGCTATCAGCCCCAGCATTTT

V gene: TRBV6-1
J gene: TRBJ2-2
CDR3 length: 15
clone size: many
D gene: .
CDR3 protein: CASVGEGATTGELFF
CDR3 DNA: TGTGCCAGCGTCGGGGAGGGGGCGACCACCGGGGAGCTGTTTTTT

V gene: TRBV30
J gene: TRBJ1-1
CDR3 length: 11
clone size: .
D gene: .
CDR3 protein: CAWGRGTEAFF
CDR3 DNA: TGTGCCTGGGGCCGCGGAACTGAAGCTTTCTTT

V gene: TRBV20-1
J gene: TRBJ2-2
CDR3 length: 13
clone size: many
D gene: .
CDR3 protein: CSASETGIGELFF
CDR3 DNA: TGCAGTGCTAGCGAAACAGGGATCGGGGAGCTGTTTTTT

V gene: TRBV4-1
J gene: TRBJ2-7
CDR3 length: 14
clone size: few
D gene: .
CDR3 protein: CASSLIGGRREQYF
CDR3 DNA: TGCGCCAGCAGCCTCATAGGGGGAAGGAGGGAGCAGTACTTC

V gene: TRBV28
J gene: TRBJ1-5
CDR3 length: 16
clone size: many
D gene: .
CDR3 protein: CASSLQPGSGNQPQHF
CDR3 DNA: TGTGCCAGCAGTTTGCAGCCAGGGTCGGGCAATCAGCCCCAGCATTTT

V gene: TRBV6-5
J gene: TRBJ2-3
CDR3 length: 16
clone size: .
D gene: .
CDR3 protein: CASSYRSRTSTDTQYF
CDR3 DNA: TGTGCCAGCAGTTACCGGAGCAGAACTAGCACAGATACGCAGTACTTT

V gene: TRBV4-2
J gene: TRBJ2-1
CDR3 length: 17
clone size: many
D gene: .
CDR3 protein: CASSQEGTESSYNEQFF
CDR3 DNA: TGTGCCAGCAGCCAAGAGGGAACCGAGAGCTCCTACAATGAGCAGTTCTTC

V gene: TRBV19
J gene: TRBJ1-1
CDR3 length: 14
clone size: .
D gene: .
CDR3 protein: CASSIVREVTEAFF
CDR3 DNA: TGTGCCAGTAGTATCGTCAGGGAAGTCACTGAAGCTTTCTTT

V gene: TRBV5-1
J gene: TRBJ1-6
CDR3 length: 15
clone size: many
D gene: .
CDR3 protein: CASSLDRTFNSPLHF
CDR3 DNA: TGCGCCAGCAGCTTGGATAGGACATTCAATTCACCCCTCCACTTT

V gene: TRBV6-1
J gene: TRBJ2-7
CDR3 length: 14
clone size: many
D gene: .
CDR3 protein: CASTTPGAIYEQYF
CDR3 DNA: TGTGCCAGCACCACGCCAGGGGCGATTTACGAGCAGTACTTC

V gene: TRBV6-1
J gene: TRBJ2-1
CDR3 length: 20
clone size: many
D gene: TRBD2
CDR3 protein: CASSSAPGTSGRTVYNEQFF
CDR3 DNA: TGTGCCAGCAGTTCCGCACCCGGGACTAGCGGGAGAACCGTCTACAATGAGCAGTTCTTC

V gene: TRBV15
J gene: TRBJ1-3
CDR3 length: 14
clone size: .
D gene: .
CDR3 protein: CATTDSNSGNTIYF
CDR3 DNA: TGTGCCACCACCGACAGCAACTCTGGAAACACCATATATTTT

V gene: TRBV3-1
J gene: TRBJ1-4
CDR3 length: 16
clone size: few
D gene: TRBD1
CDR3 protein: CASSQRWGQGIEKLFF
CDR3 DNA: TGTGCCAGCAGCCAGCGTTGGGGACAGGGGATAGAAAAACTGTTTTTT

V gene: TRBV2
J gene: TRBJ1-2
CDR3 length: 14
clone size: many
D gene: TRBD1
CDR3 protein: CASRVDRGLGGYTF
CDR3 DNA: TGTGCCAGCAGGGTCGACAGGGGGCTGGGCGGCTACACCTTC

V gene: TRBV9
J gene: TRBJ1-6
CDR3 length: 17
clone size: many
D gene: TRBD1
CDR3 protein: CASSDGDREDHNSPLHF
CDR3 DNA: TGTGCCAGCAGCGACGGGGACAGGGAGGATCATAATTCACCCCTCCACTTT

V gene: TRBV11-2
J gene: TRBJ2-5
CDR3 length: 14
clone size: many
D gene: .
CDR3 protein: CASSFGQPIGTQYF
CDR3 DNA: TGTGCCAGCAGCTTCGGTCAACCAATAGGGACCCAGTACTTC

V gene: TRBV2
J gene: TRBJ1-2
CDR3 length: 13
clone size: many
D gene: .
CDR3 protein: CASSPGAEYGYTF
CDR3 DNA: TGTGCCAGCAGCCCCGGGGCGGAGTATGGCTACACCTTC

V gene: TRBV12-5
J gene: TRBJ1-2
CDR3 length: 17
clone size: many
D gene: .
CDR3 protein: CASGLLSALMGNYGYTF
CDR3 DNA: TGTGCTAGTGGTTTGTTGTCAGCCCTCATGGGTAACTATGGCTACACCTTC

V gene: TRBV12-5
J gene: TRBJ2-7
CDR3 length: 13
clone size: many
D gene: .
CDR3 protein: CASGLPAAYEQYF
CDR3 DNA: TGTGCTAGTGGTTTGCCCGCCGCCTACGAGCAGTACTTC

V gene: TRBV7-3
J gene: TRBJ2-2
CDR3 length: 17
clone size: .
D gene: TRBD2
CDR3 protein: CASSSRLAGHDTGELVF
CDR3 DNA: TGTGCCAGCAGCTCCAGACTAGCGGGACACGACACCGGGGAGCTGGTTTTT

V gene: TRBV20-1
J gene: TRBJ2-6
CDR3 length: 14
clone size: many
D gene: .
CDR3 protein: CSADQASGANVLTF
CDR3 DNA: TGCAGTGCTGACCAGGCCTCTGGGGCCAACGTCCTGACTTTC

V gene: TRBV27
J gene: TRBJ1-1
CDR3 length: 14
clone size: many
D gene: .
CDR3 protein: CASSFQGHNTEAFF
CDR3 DNA: TGTGCCAGCAGTTTTCAGGGACACAACACTGAAGCTTTCTTT

V gene: TRBV7-3
J gene: TRBJ2-3
CDR3 length: 15
clone size: many
D gene: TRBD2
CDR3 protein: CASSLGAGGTDTQYF
CDR3 DNA: TGTGCCAGCAGCTTAGGGGCGGGGGGCACAGATACGCAGTATTTT

V gene: TRBV7-2
J gene: TRBJ2-3
CDR3 length: 18
clone size: many
D gene: TRBD2
CDR3 protein: CASSLAPLAGGRTDTQYF
CDR3 DNA: TGTGCCAGCAGCTTAGCCCCGCTAGCGGGAGGTCGGACAGATACGCAGTATTTT

V gene: TRBV18
J gene: TRBJ1-1
CDR3 length: 14
clone size: once
D gene: TRBD1
CDR3 protein: CASSQNRGNTEAFF
CDR3 DNA: TGTGCCAGCTCACAAAACAGGGGAAACACTGAAGCTTTCTTT

V gene: TRBV30
J gene: TRBJ1-2
CDR3 length: 8
clone size: many
D gene: .
CDR3 protein: CASSGYTF
CDR3 DNA: TGTGCCTCCTCCGGCTACACCTTC

V gene: TRBV6-5
J gene: TRBJ2-1
CDR3 length: 15
clone size: .
D gene: .
CDR3 protein: CASSYDVSSYNEQFF
CDR3 DNA: TGTGCCAGCAGTTACGATGTGAGCTCCTACAATGAGCAGTTCTTC

V gene: TRBV6-1
J gene: TRBJ2-1
CDR3 length: 14
clone size: many
D gene: TRBD1
CDR3 protein: CASTQADRGDEQFF
CDR3 DNA: TGTGCCAGCACCCAGGCGGACAGGGGGGACGAGCAGTTCTTC

V gene: TRBV7-9
J gene: TRBJ2-7
CDR3 length: 14
clone size: .
D gene: .
CDR3 protein: CASSLARAAYEQYF
CDR3 DNA: TGTGCCAGCAGCTTAGCGCGTGCCGCCTACGAGCAGTACTTC

V gene: TRBV18
J gene: TRBJ2-7
CDR3 length: 13
clone size: .
D gene: .
CDR3 protein: CASSPQETYEQYF
CDR3 DNA: TGTGCCAGCTCCCCTCAGGAGACCTACGAGCAGTACTTC

V gene: TRBV7-2
J gene: TRBJ1-1
CDR3 length: 15
clone size: many
D gene: .
CDR3 protein: CASSLGRTMNTEAFF
CDR3 DNA: TGTGCCAGCAGCTTAGGTAGAACGATGAACACTGAAGCTTTCTTT